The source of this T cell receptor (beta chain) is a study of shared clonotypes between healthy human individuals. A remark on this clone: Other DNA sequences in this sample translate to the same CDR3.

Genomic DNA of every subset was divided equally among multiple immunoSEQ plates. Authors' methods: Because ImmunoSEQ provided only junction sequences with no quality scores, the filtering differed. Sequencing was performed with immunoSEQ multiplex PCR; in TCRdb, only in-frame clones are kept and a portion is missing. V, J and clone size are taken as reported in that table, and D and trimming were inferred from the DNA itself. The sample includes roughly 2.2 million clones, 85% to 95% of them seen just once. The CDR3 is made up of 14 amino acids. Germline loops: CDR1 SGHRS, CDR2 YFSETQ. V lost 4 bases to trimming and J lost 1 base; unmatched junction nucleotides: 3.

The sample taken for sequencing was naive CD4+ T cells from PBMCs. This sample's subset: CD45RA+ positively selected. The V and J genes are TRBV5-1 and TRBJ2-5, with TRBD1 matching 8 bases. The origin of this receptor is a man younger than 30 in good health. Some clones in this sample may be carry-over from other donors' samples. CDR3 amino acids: CASSPTGGQETQYF. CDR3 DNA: TGCGCCAGCAGCCCAACAGGGGGCCAAGAGACCCAGTACTTC. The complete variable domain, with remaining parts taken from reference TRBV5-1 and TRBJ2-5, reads KAGVTQTPRYLIKTRGQQVTLSCSPISGHRSVSWYQQTPGQGLQFLFEYFSETQRNKGNFPGRFSGRQFSNSRSEMNVSTLELGDSALYLCASSPTGGQETQYFGPGTRLLVL.